A single sample is the source of the 26 T cell receptor beta chains below, sequenced in a study of cytomegalovirus exposure and HLA in healthy donors. The primer mix had 60 Vbeta and 13 Jbeta primers. The repertoire was sequenced with immunoSEQ multiplex PCR; TCRdb's copy has only in-frame clones and lacks some. Altogether about 110,000 clones are present, roughly an eighth being singletons, with the ten largest covering 16%. Sequencing was performed on PBMCs. The receptors stem from a man in his forties in good health and CMV-seropositive.

This clone showed up many times. The chain links TRBV4-2 to TRBJ2-7; 14 bases agree with TRBD2. V dropped 0 bases and J dropped 3; count of bases not matched to a gene: 1. The CDR3 has 16 amino acids. Germline V gene data show CDR1 as LGHNA and CDR2 as YNFKEQ. The CDR3 protein is CASSQDGTSGSYEQYF. Here the CDR3 DNA reads TGTGCCAGCAGCCAAGATGGGACTAGCGGGAGCTACGAGCAGTACTTC.

CDR3 residues: CASSPVGGRSNTEAFF. CDR3 sequence (DNA): TGTGCCAGCTCACCAGTAGGGGGCAGGTCGAACACTGAAGCTTTCTTT. The chain links TRBV18 to TRBJ1-1, with 7 bases identical to TRBD1. Germline CDR1 reads KGHSH; CDR2 reads LQKENI. Unmatched junction bases numbered 7, after V lost 2 bases and J lost 1 base. The CDR3 contains 16 residues.

This chain links TRBV30 with TRBJ1-1; D not resolved. Per germline, CDR1 GTSNPN and CDR2 SVGIG (reference sequence). With 2 bases removed from V and 2 bases from J, the gap between germline ends came to 9 bases. This CDR3 comprises 13 residues. CDR3 DNA sequence: TGTGCCTGGAGTTTACTCCGCAACACTGAAGCTTTCTTT. This codes for CAWSLLRNTEAFF.

This clone was counted a few times. J is TRBJ1-4 and V is TRBV28; D might be TRBD1 (6 bases). Trimming cost V 5 bases and J 6 bases, with 7 bases left between them. In germline, CDR1 is MDHEN, CDR2 SYDVKM. This CDR3 has 12 residues. As DNA, the CDR3 is TGTGCCAGCAGTCAGGGGTATGAAAAACTGTTTTTT. Translated, it gives CASSQGYEKLFF.

This sequence joins TRBV7-9 and TRBJ2-1; TRBD2 agrees at 14 bases. The ends lost 5 bases at V and 1 base at J; junction bases unmatched: 7. This CDR3 spans 18 amino acids. CDR1 is SEHNR and CDR2 is FQNEAQ in the germline V gene (reference sequence). In nucleotides, the CDR3 is TGTGCCAGCAGCACAGGGACTAGCGGGAGAGGATCCTACAATGAGCAGTTCTTC. It is translated as CASSTGTSGRGSYNEQFF.

The chain has TRBV6-5 and TRBJ1-6, with TRBD1 as a possible D gene (5 bases). In germline, CDR1 is MNHEY, CDR2 SVGAGI. This CDR3 is built from 16 residues. With 1 base removed from V and 10 bases from J, the gap between germline ends came to 17 bases. The CDR3 DNA follows: TGTGCCAGCAGTTACTTACCCCTCCAGGGCCGGTCACCCCTCCACTTT. This sequence encodes CASSYLPLQGRSPLHF.

The rearrangement links TRBV5-4 to TRBJ2-7, with TRBD1 identical over 9 bases. CDR3 length: 14 amino acids. With V trimmed by 4 bases and J by 6 bases, 8 bases remained unmatched. Germline V gene sequence: CDR1 SGHNT, CDR2 YYREEE (reference sequence). As DNA, the CDR3 is TGTGCCAGCAGCGACCCGGGACAGGGCTTCGAGCAGTACTTC. This encodes CASSDPGQGFEQYF. The full variable domain, completed using reference TRBV5-4 and TRBJ2-7, is ETGVTQSPTHLIKTRGQQVTLRCSSQSGHNTVSWYQQALGQGPQFIFQYYREEENGRGNFPPRFSGLQFPNYSSELNVNALELDDSALYLCASSDPGQGFEQYFGPGTRLTVT.

This clone was detected a few times. The CDR3 here is CASSRKGGSGYTF. CDR3 nucleotides: TGTGCCAGCAGCCGAAAGGGGGGGAGTGGCTACACCTTC. The chain combines TRBV7-2 with TRBJ1-2; perhaps TRBD1 as D (6 bases). CDR1 is SGHTA, CDR2 FQGNSA, per germline. The CDR3 spans 13 residues. The V end lost 5 bases, the J end lost 7 bases, and 14 bases lay between the germline ends.

This clone was detected once. The chain joins TRBV11-2 to TRBJ2-1; D is unclear. Deletions cut 4 bases from V and 3 bases from J, with 13 bases between. Germline CDR1 SGHAT, CDR2 FQNNGV. The CDR3 runs to 15 residues. CDR3 sequence (DNA): TGTGCCAGCAGCTCGTTACAGAAAAACTACAATGAGCAGTTCTTC. Amino acid sequence: CASSSLQKNYNEQFF.

This clone was detected a few times. The V and J genes are TRBV5-1 and TRBJ2-2; TRBD1 might be the D (5 bases). The CDR3 is 14 amino acids. Germline lookup yields CDR1 SGHRS and CDR2 YFSETQ. V was clipped by 2 bases and J by 6 bases, with 11 bases between them. CDR3 sequence reads: CASSLSQGPGELFF. CDR3 bases: TGCGCCAGCAGCTTAAGCCAGGGCCCCGGGGAGCTGTTTTTT.

This clone was seen a few times. CDR3 DNA sequence: TGTGCCAGCTCACAAAACGAGGCAAAGAACACCGGGGAGCTGTTTTTT. It is translated as CASSQNEAKNTGELFF. The chain employs TRBV18 and TRBJ2-2; no clear D gene. The CDR3 totals 16 residues. Trimming shortened V by 4 bases and J by 1 base, and 13 bases separated the two germline ends. Germline CDR1 reads KGHSH; CDR2 reads LQKENI.

This chain links TRBV14 with TRBJ2-7, with TRBD2 as a possible D gene (7 bases). The CDR3 is 15 residues long. Germline-derived CDR1 and CDR2 are SGHDN and FVKESK. The germline V and J ends were trimmed by 1 base and 5 bases, with 15 bases remaining between them. In DNA form, the CDR3 reads TGTGCCAGCAGCCAAGCTCGGGGGGCGTACGACGAGCAGTACTTC. It specifies CASSQARGAYDEQYF.

This clone turned up a few times. This chain connects TRBV4-2 to TRBJ2-7, with 13 bases aligning to TRBD2. This CDR3 spans 14 amino acids. Losses at the gene ends were 4 bases for V and 6 bases for J; bases not matched to a gene: 3. Per the germline V gene, CDR1 is LGHNA and CDR2 is YNFKEQ. The chain's CDR3 is CASSPGLAGFEQYF. The CDR3 DNA is TGTGCCAGCAGCCCGGGACTAGCGGGATTCGAGCAGTACTTC.

This clone was counted between two and nine times. J is TRBJ1-1 and V is TRBV5-4; D unclear. Germline CDR1 reads SGHNT; CDR2 reads YYREEE (reference sequence). V lost 0 bases and J lost 2, with 5 bases in between. The CDR3 is 13 residues long. The chain's CDR3 is CASSLDSNTEAFF. Here the CDR3 DNA reads TGTGCCAGCAGCTTGGACAGCAACACTGAAGCTTTCTTT.

The chain recombines TRBV25-1 with TRBJ2-2; tentatively, D is TRBD2 (5 bases). Trimming took off 2 bases at V and 4 bases at J, with 11 bases between the two ends. The CDR3 contains 15 residues. Per germline, CDR1 MGHDK and CDR2 SYGVNS. The CDR3 spells CASSEIGRGTGELFF. Written as DNA, the CDR3 is TGTGCCAGCAGTGAAATAGGCCGGGGCACCGGGGAGCTGTTTTTT.

The chain is built from TRBV7-6 and TRBJ1-2; 7 bases align to TRBD1. The germline CDR1 and CDR2 sequences are SGHVS and FNYEAQ. V trimming: 5 bases; J trimming: 0 bases; junction bases outside the gene matches: 18. This CDR3 is 19 amino acids long. The CDR3 DNA reads as TGTGCCAGCAGCCACACACCATGGTTCGGACAGGACCCTAACTATGGCTACACCTTC. Its protein is CASSHTPWFGQDPNYGYTF.

The genes are TRBV6-1 and TRBJ2-5, with 8 nucleotides matching TRBD2. The J segment lost 3 bases and the V segment lost 4 bases, leaving 4 bases of the junction unmatched. CDR1 and CDR2 from the germline V gene are MNHNS and SASEGT. CDR3 size: 14 residues. CDR3 sequence reads: CASSGKLAEETQYF. CDR3 nucleotides: TGTGCCAGCAGTGGAAAACTAGCGGAAGAGACCCAGTACTTC.

Here the CDR3 DNA reads TGCGCCAGCAGCTTGCGGGGTGGGACTGAAGCTTTCTTT. As protein: CASSLRGGTEAFF. The chain is built from TRBV5-1 and TRBJ1-1; D gene uncertain. The germline CDR1 and CDR2 sequences are SGHRS and YFSETQ. The CDR3 is 13 residues long. Trimming left V 1 base short and J 5 bases short, with 9 bases between. The full variable domain, completed using reference TRBV5-1 and TRBJ1-1, is KAGVTQTPRYLIKTRGQQVTLSCSPISGHRSVSWYQQTPGQGLQFLFEYFSETQRNKGNFPGRFSGRQFSNSRSEMNVSTLELGDSALYLCASSLRGGTEAFFGQGTRLTVV.

In its sample, this clone was seen a few times. This chain joins TRBV6-5 and TRBJ2-3, with TRBD2 as a possible D gene (5 bases). This CDR3 has 15 residues. Trimming removed 4 bases at V and 6 bases at J, with 17 bases between. CDR1 is MNHEY, CDR2 SVGAGI, per germline. The DNA for the CDR3 is TGTGCCAGCAGTTTTAATAGGGCTAGCCGTGATACGCAGTATTTT. It specifies CASSFNRASRDTQYF.

This clone was found a few times. The V call is TRBV30, the J call TRBJ1-1, with a possible D match to TRBD1 (5 bases). This CDR3 has 13 amino acids. Germline V gene lookup returns CDR1 GTSNPN and CDR2 SVGIG (reference sequence). The V end was cut by 4 bases, the J end by 3 bases, with 12 bases between. The CDR3 DNA is TGTGCCTGGAACCAGGGTAGGGACACTGAAGCTTTCTTT. This encodes CAWNQGRDTEAFF.

The DNA of the CDR3 is TGCGCCAGCAGTTCCACTAGCCCGGATACGCAGTATTTT. This codes for CASSSTSPDTQYF. This chain uses TRBV10-1 with TRBJ2-3; tentative D call: TRBD2 (6 bases). With 5 bases removed from V and 6 bases from J, the gap between germline ends came to 12 bases. Germline assignment: CDR1 WNHNN and CDR2 SYGVQD (reference sequence). The CDR3 is made up of 13 amino acids.

This clone was seen only a few times. V and J are TRBV4-3 and TRBJ2-7; D is unclear. This CDR3 is 14 amino acids long. The germline V and J ends were trimmed by 4 bases and 1 base, with 11 bases remaining between them. Germline CDR1 reads LGHNA; CDR2 reads YSLEER. CDR3 sequence (DNA): TGCGCCAGCAGCCCCTCTAGAGTGTCCTACGAGCAGTACTTC. Protein: CASSPSRVSYEQYF.

This clone was seen a handful of times. This sequence joins TRBV6-1 and TRBJ2-1, with TRBD2 matching 10 bases. V was pared by 2 bases and J by 5 bases, with 6 bases of the junction left unmatched. Germline lookup yields CDR1 MNHNS and CDR2 SASEGT. The CDR3 covers 16 residues. CDR3 residues: CASSERASGSNNEQFF. CDR3 DNA: TGTGCCAGCAGTGAACGGGCTAGCGGGAGCAACAATGAGCAGTTCTTC.

CDR3 DNA: TGCGCCAGCAGCTTGGCAACTAGCGGGAGTGGAGAGACCCAGTACTTC. It yields the protein CASSLATSGSGETQYF. This chain links TRBV5-1 with TRBJ2-5; 11 positions agree with TRBD2. Trimming took 0 bases from V and 4 from J; bases not matched to a gene: 5. The V gene's germline CDR1 is SGHRS and CDR2 YFSETQ. The CDR3 is made up of 16 amino acids.

Only a few counts were recorded for this clone. The V gene is TRBV11-2, the J gene TRBJ2-5; 10 bases are a match to TRBD2. This CDR3 has 15 residues. V shed 4 bases and J 4 bases; nucleotides not matched to a gene: 6. From germline, CDR1 is SGHAT and CDR2 FQNNGV. This CDR3 is CASSSELAGTETQYF. For the CDR3, the DNA is TGTGCCAGCAGCTCGGAACTAGCGGGAACAGAGACCCAGTACTTC. The full variable domain, its missing parts supplied by reference TRBV11-2 and TRBJ2-5, is EAGVAQSPRYKIIEKRQSVAFWCNPISGHATLYWYQQILGQGPKLLIQFQNNGVVDDSQLPKDRFSAERLKGVDSTLKIQPAKLEDSAVYLCASSSELAGTETQYFGPGTRLLVL.

CDR3 bases: TGCGCCAGCAGCTTGCCGCAGACTAGCGGGATTTCCGAGCAGTACTTC. Its protein product is CASSLPQTSGISEQYF. The chain links TRBV5-1 to TRBJ2-7, with 11 bases matching TRBD2. CDR1 and CDR2 from the germline V gene are SGHRS and YFSETQ. The CDR3 contains 16 residues. J was trimmed by 6 bases and V by 1 base; bases with no gene match: 9.